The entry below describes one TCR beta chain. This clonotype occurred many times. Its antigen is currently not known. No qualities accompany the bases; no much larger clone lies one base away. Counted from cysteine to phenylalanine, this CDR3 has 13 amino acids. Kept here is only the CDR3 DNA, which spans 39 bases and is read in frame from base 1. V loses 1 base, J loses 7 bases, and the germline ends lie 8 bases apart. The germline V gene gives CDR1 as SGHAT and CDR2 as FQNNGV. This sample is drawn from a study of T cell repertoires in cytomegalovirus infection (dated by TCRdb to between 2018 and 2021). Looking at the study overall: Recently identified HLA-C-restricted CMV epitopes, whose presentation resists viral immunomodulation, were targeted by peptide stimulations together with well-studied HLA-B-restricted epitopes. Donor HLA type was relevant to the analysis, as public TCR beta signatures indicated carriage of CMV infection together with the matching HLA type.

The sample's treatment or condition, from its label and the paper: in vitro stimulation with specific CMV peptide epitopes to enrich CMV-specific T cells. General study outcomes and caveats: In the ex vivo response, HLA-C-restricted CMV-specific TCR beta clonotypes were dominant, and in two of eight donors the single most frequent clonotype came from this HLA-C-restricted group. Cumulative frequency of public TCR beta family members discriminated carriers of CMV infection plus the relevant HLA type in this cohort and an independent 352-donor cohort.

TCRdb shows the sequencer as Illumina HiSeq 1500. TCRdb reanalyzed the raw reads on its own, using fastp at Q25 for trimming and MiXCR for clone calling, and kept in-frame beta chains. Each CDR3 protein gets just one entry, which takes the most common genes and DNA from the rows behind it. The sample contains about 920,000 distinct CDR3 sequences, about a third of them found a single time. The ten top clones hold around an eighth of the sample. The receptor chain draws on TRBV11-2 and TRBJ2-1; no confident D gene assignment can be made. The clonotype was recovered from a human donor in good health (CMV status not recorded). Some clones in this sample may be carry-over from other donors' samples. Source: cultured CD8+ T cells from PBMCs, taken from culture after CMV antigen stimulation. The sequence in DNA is TGTGCCAGCAGCTTAGTCGGAAGGAATGAGCAGTTCTTC. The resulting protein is CASSLVGRNEQFF.